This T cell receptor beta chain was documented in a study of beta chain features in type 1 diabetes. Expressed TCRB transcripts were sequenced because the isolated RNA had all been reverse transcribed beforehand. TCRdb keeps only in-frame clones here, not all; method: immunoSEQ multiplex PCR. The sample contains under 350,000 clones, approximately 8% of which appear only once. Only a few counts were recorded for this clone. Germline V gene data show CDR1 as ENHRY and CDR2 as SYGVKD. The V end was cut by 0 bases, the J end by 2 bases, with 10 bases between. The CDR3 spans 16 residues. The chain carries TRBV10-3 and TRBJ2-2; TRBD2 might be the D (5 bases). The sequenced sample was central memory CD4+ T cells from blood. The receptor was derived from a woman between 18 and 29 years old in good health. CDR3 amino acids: CAISESGRENTGELFF. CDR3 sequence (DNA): TGTGCCATCAGTGAGTCGGGCCGGGAAAACACCGGGGAGCTGTTTTTT.